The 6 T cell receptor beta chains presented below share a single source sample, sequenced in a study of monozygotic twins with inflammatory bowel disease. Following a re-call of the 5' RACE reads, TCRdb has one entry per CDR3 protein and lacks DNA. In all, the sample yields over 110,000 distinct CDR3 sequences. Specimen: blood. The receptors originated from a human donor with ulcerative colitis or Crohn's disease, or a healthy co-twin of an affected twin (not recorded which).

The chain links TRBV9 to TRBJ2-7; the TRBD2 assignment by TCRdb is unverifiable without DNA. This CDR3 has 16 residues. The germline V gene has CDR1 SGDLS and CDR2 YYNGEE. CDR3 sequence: CASSLGLAGASYEQYF.

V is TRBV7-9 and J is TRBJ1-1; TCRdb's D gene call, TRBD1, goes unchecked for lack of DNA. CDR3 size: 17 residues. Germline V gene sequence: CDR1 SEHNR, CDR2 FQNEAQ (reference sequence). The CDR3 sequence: CASSLAGQGAGYTEAFF.

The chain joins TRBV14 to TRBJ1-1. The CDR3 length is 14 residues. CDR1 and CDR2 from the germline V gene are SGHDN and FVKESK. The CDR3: CASSEIGMNTEAFF. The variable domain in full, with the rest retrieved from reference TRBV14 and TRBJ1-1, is EAGVTQFPSHSVIEKGQTVTLRCDPISGHDNLYWYRRVMGKEIKFLLHFVKESKQDESGMPNNRFLAERTGGTYSTLKVQPAELEDSGVYFCASSEIGMNTEAFFGQGTRLTVV.

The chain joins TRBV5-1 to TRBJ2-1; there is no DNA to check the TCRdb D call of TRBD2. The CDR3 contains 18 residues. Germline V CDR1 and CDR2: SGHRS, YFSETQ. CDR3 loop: CASSPGTSGSRSYNEQFF.

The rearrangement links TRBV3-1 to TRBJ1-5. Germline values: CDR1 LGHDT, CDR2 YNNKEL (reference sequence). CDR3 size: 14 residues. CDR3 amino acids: CASSQRSSNQPQHF.

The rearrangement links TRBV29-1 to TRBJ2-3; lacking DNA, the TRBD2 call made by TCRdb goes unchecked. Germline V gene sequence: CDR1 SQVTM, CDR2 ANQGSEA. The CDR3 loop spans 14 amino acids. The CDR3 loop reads CSGGLAGGVDTQYF.